Below are 23 T cell receptor beta chains sequenced from a single sample in a study of T cells in Graves' hyperthyroidism and ophthalmopathy. Amplified regions were TCR beta CDR3 sequences from RNA transcripts. Initially, a first-round RT-PCR of the TCR CDR3 employed the HTBI primer set. Using its own MiXCR run on the multiplex PCR reads, TCRdb lists one record per CDR3 protein. Of approximately 710,000 distinct CDR3 sequences listed, 17% are singletons. The specimen was blood. These receptor sequences come from a man in his fifties with Graves' hyperthyroidism.

This clonotype was recorded a few times. The chain carries TRBV29-1 and TRBJ1-3, with D maybe TRBD1 (5 bases). From germline, CDR1 is SQVTM and CDR2 ANQGSEA. V lost 7 bases to trimming and J lost 2 bases, with 18 bases between them. The CDR3 runs 15 residues. CDR3 coding DNA: TGCAGCGCCTACCCACGGGACTCCACTGGAAACACCATATATTTT. The encoded protein is CSAYPRDSTGNTIYF.

The sample holds many counts of this clonotype. The gene calls are TRBV20-1 and TRBJ2-7; the match to TRBD2 covers 13 bases. J was trimmed by 2 bases and V by 1 base; bases with no gene match: 5. There are 16 residues in the CDR3. Germline CDR1 and CDR2: DFQATT and SNEGSKA (reference sequence). CDR3 in DNA: TGCAGTGCTAGAGCCACGGGACTAGCGGGAACCTACGAGCAGTACTTC. It is translated as CSARATGLAGTYEQYF.

This clonotype was seen more than once but under ten times. This chain uses TRBV10-3 with TRBJ2-6; TRBD1 matches at 10 bases. CDR1 is ENHRY and CDR2 is SYGVKD in the germline V gene. Germline trimming cut 0 bases from V and 0 bases from J; bases unmatched to any gene: 2. This CDR3 is built from 18 residues. Written as DNA, the CDR3 is TGTGCCATCAGTGAGTCAGGGACAGGGGTCTCTGGGGCCAACGTCCTGACTTTC. Translated: CAISESGTGVSGANVLTF.

This clonotype was observed at least ten times. The chain recombines TRBV11-2 with TRBJ1-2; D remains unclear. Germline V gene sequence: CDR1 SGHAT, CDR2 FQNNGV. Between the trimmed V and J ends, which lost 0 bases and 5 bases, there was a span of 7 bases. This CDR3 has 13 residues. CDR3 region: CASSLDVGYGYTF. CDR3 in DNA: TGTGCCAGCAGCTTAGATGTAGGGTATGGCTACACCTTC.

This sequence joins TRBV28 and TRBJ2-7; D remains unclear. Germline V gene data show CDR1 as MDHEN and CDR2 as SYDVKM. There are 16 residues in the CDR3. V shed 5 bases and J shed 3 bases, with 20 bases lying between them. As DNA, the CDR3 is TGTGCCAGCAGTGACCAACAAGTTTCTACCCACTACGAGCAGTACTTC. It translates to CASSDQQVSTHYEQYF.

At least ten counts were recorded for this clonotype. The chain couples TRBV6-1 to TRBJ2-5; D is uncertain. Germline CDR1 and CDR2: MNHNS and SASEGT. The germline V and J ends were trimmed by 5 bases and 6 bases, with 13 bases remaining between them. The CDR3 consists of 13 residues. CDR3 amino acids: CASSYTDKKTQYF. Here the CDR3 DNA reads TGTGCCAGCAGTTACACCGACAAGAAGACCCAGTACTTC.

In this sample, this clonotype turned up many times. This chain uses TRBV12-3 or TRBV12-4 with TRBJ2-7, with D perhaps TRBD1 (5 bases). The V and J ends lost 3 bases and 5 bases respectively, with 11 bases between them. The CDR3 runs to 13 residues. Here the CDR3 DNA reads TGTGCCAGCAGTTTTGGCAGGGTCCACGAGCAGTACTTC. Residues: CASSFGRVHEQYF.

This clonotype was found once. V usage is TRBV19 and J usage is TRBJ2-6, with D hard to call. CDR1 and CDR2 from the germline V gene are LNHDA and SQIVND (reference sequence). This CDR3 is built from 15 residues. Trimming cost V 4 bases and J 2 bases, with 9 bases left between them. CDR3 loop: CASSREGTGANVLTF. In DNA, the CDR3 is TGTGCCAGTAGTAGAGAAGGAACTGGGGCCAACGTCCTGACTTTC.

This clonotype was seen at least ten times. The chain is built from TRBV11-2 and TRBJ2-1; D remains ambiguous. The CDR3 is 16 residues long. In germline, CDR1 is SGHAT, CDR2 FQNNGV. The germline V and J ends were trimmed by 0 bases and 4 bases, with 13 bases remaining between them. The CDR3 region is CASSLDRVSPYNEQFF. In DNA, the CDR3 is TGTGCCAGCAGCTTAGATCGGGTCAGCCCTTACAATGAGCAGTTCTTC.

V is TRBV9 and J is TRBJ1-1; D is unclear. The CDR3 runs to 14 residues. With 0 bases removed from V and 1 base from J, the gap between germline ends came to 7 bases. The germline V gene has CDR1 SGDLS and CDR2 YYNGEE. In DNA form, the CDR3 reads TGTGCCAGCAGCGTAGCGCAGAAGAACACTGAAGCTTTCTTT. It translates to CASSVAQKNTEAFF.

This chain joins TRBV20-1 and TRBJ1-5; TRBD1 matches at 9 bases. This CDR3 is built from 15 residues. Trimming took 1 base from V and 4 from J; bases not matched to a gene: 5. Germline V gene lookup returns CDR1 DFQATT and CDR2 SNEGSKA (reference sequence). CDR3 coding DNA: TGCAGTGCTAGAGGTGCCGGACAGGGGAATCAGCCCCAGCATTTT. As protein: CSARGAGQGNQPQHF.

This clonotype was observed once. The rearrangement joins TRBV2 to TRBJ2-7; TRBD2 matches at 8 bases. This CDR3 region has 13 residues. J gave up 2 bases and V 10 bases, and 7 bases lay outside the gene matches. Germline loops: CDR1 SNHLY, CDR2 FYNNEI. For the CDR3, the DNA is TGTGCCACCATACTAGCGGAGACCTACGAGCAGTACTTC. It yields the protein CATILAETYEQYF.

This clonotype has ten or more counts. This rearrangement joins TRBV14 to TRBJ2-3; D uncertain. Trimming removed 5 bases from V and 2 bases from J, with 11 bases in between. Germline V lookup: CDR1 SGHDN, CDR2 FVKESK. The CDR3 extends over 14 amino acids. In nucleotides, the CDR3 is TGTGCCAGCAGCGACCTCGGATCCACAGATACGCAGTATTTT. It translates to CASSDLGSTDTQYF.

The sample holds many counts of this clonotype. This chain uses TRBV12-3 or TRBV12-4 with TRBJ2-1; no clear D gene. Trimming removed 6 bases from V and 4 bases from J, with 13 bases in between. This CDR3 is built from 14 residues. The CDR3 coding sequence is TGTGCCAGCAGCCCTTGGACCGGTTACAATGAGCAGTTCTTC. This codes for CASSPWTGYNEQFF.

This clonotype has at least ten counts. The chain carries TRBV19 and TRBJ1-2; D not certain. Germline CDR1 is LNHDA and CDR2 is SQIVND (reference sequence). Trimming removed 7 bases at V and 8 bases at J, with 20 bases between. The CDR3 extends over 14 amino acids. CDR3 in amino acids: CASKTSQHSSGYTF. The CDR3 DNA sequence: TGTGCCAGTAAGACGAGTCAACATTCATCCGGCTACACCTTC.

This clonotype was seen a few times. The chain combines TRBV19 with TRBJ2-2; perhaps D is TRBD1 or TRBD2 (5 bases each). CDR3 length: 15 amino acids. Trimming took 5 bases from V and 0 from J, leaving 10 bases between them. In germline, CDR1 is LNHDA, CDR2 SQIVND (reference sequence). CDR3 in DNA: TGTGCCAGTAGTTTCAGGGACCCGAACACCGGGGAGCTGTTTTTT. Amino acid sequence: CASSFRDPNTGELFF.

The CDR3 spells CASSIIRTSTSEQFF. The CDR3 DNA reads as TGTGCCAGTAGTATAATCCGGACTTCCACTAGTGAGCAGTTCTTC. The rearrangement uses TRBV19 and TRBJ2-1, with D maybe TRBD2 (5 bases). CDR1 and CDR2 from the germline V gene are LNHDA and SQIVND (reference sequence). The CDR3 has 15 amino acids. The V end was cut by 2 bases, the J end by 9 bases, with 17 bases between.

In this sample, this clonotype turned up many times. The chain has TRBV5-1 and TRBJ2-7; no reliable D call. The CDR3 loop spans 12 amino acids. Trimming shortened V by 0 bases and J by 5 bases, and 6 bases separated the two germline ends. Germline CDR1 is SGHRS and CDR2 is YFSETQ. Written as DNA, the CDR3 is TGCGCCAGCAGCTTGGAGACCAACGAGCAGTACTTC. This gives the protein CASSLETNEQYF.

V is TRBV11-2 and J is TRBJ1-6, with 10 bases aligning to TRBD1. This CDR3 spans 14 amino acids. The junction had 5 bases not matched to a gene; V was cut back by 5 bases and J by 10 bases. Germline V gene lookup returns CDR1 SGHAT and CDR2 FQNNGV. CDR3 amino acids: CASSDGTGVSPLHF. In DNA form, the CDR3 reads TGTGCCAGCAGCGACGGGACAGGGGTCTCACCCCTCCACTTT.

This clonotype appeared a few times. One end of the junction is discordant with germline, which a read error may explain. This sequence joins TRBV27 and TRBJ1-1; D remains unclear. Germline V lookup: CDR1 MNHEY, CDR2 SMNVEV (reference sequence). The CDR3 covers 16 residues. CDR3 DNA: TGTGCCAGCAGAGTTTGGGAGCCCTCGGGTAACACTGGAGCTTTCTTT. It yields the protein CASRVWEPSGNTGAFF.

This clonotype was observed a few times. V usage is TRBV7-9 and J usage is TRBJ2-4; TRBD1 matches at 7 bases. The CDR3 extends over 15 amino acids. CDR1 is SEHNR and CDR2 is FQNEAQ in the germline V gene (reference sequence). Unmatched junction bases numbered 8, after V lost 4 bases and J lost 5 bases. The DNA for the CDR3 is TGTGCCAGCAGCTCTACAGACAGGGCCCAAAACATTCAGTACTTC. It encodes CASSSTDRAQNIQYF.

Worth noting for this clonotype: One base away lies a much larger clone, so this may be a sequencing read error. The chain joins TRBV7-3 to TRBJ2-1; TRBD2 matches 7 bases. CDR1 and CDR2 (germline): SGHTA, FQGTGA. The CDR3 length is 15 residues. As DNA, the CDR3 is TGTGCCGGCAGCCCCTCGCGGGAGCATCTGGATGAGCAGTTCTTC. This sequence encodes CAGSPSREHLDEQFF.

This clonotype was counted only a few times. The gene calls are TRBV29-1 and TRBJ1-2, with TRBD1 matching 7 bases. CDR1 SQVTM and CDR2 ANQGSEA come from the germline V gene. This CDR3 is built from 12 residues. J lost 1 base, V lost 7 bases, and 3 bases had no gene match. As DNA, the CDR3 is TGCAGCGCCCAGGGGGATAACTATGGCTACACCTTC. Translated: CSAQGDNYGYTF.